The clone carrying this T cell receptor beta chain has at least ten counts. The antigen is unknown. V was cut by 1 base and J by 4 bases, with 10 bases left in between. Germline V gene lookup returns CDR1 MDHEN and CDR2 SYDVKM. This CDR3 has 14 amino acids. This sample is part of a study of T cell repertoires in cytomegalovirus infection. The overall study: Recently identified HLA-C-restricted CMV epitopes were used, and well-studied HLA-B-restricted CMV epitopes were used as well. The study, taken as a whole, reports: HLA-C-restricted CMV clonotypes gave the most frequent clonotype in two of eight donors. People with CMV and the relevant HLA were identified by cumulative public TCR beta family frequency.

TCRdb fed the reads into MiXCR, producing one record per CDR3 protein. The table lists some 350,000 distinct CDR3 sequences, around a third of them singletons. The specimen was cultured PBMCs, collected from culture after CMV antigen stimulation. V usage is TRBV28 and J usage is TRBJ1-2; D uncertain. The sequence was obtained from a human donor in good health (CMV status not recorded). Some clones in this sample may be carry-over from other donors' samples. CDR3 nucleotides: TGTGCCAGCAGTTTATTAGGACGAATCTATGGCTACACCTTC. This codes for CASSLLGRIYGYTF.